The clone carrying this TCR beta chain has a count of ten or more. As yet, its antigen is unknown. This specimen belongs to a study of T-cell reconstitution after alpha-beta-depleted transplantation in children. Unique molecular identifiers were built into the TCRbeta library. TCRdb analysed the PCR reads with MiXCR anew, one entry per CDR3 protein. The sample records 140,000 or so distinct CDR3 sequences, about 9% being singletons. General study findings and limits: Surviving recipient T cells and thymic progenitors produced the high day-60 TCRbeta diversity seen in some patients. Approximately two months post-transplant, alpha-beta T cells reportedly originated from several hundred expanded graft clones.

V was clipped by 1 base and J by 7 bases, with 11 bases between them. Germline V gene data show CDR1 as MGHRA and CDR2 as YSYEKL. This CDR3 is 14 amino acids long. The chain uses TRBV4-1 and TRBJ1-5; D unresolved. This receptor was obtained from a female patient aged 2-9 years who had a stem cell transplant for congenital amegakaryocytic thrombocytopenia, so the T cells may come from the graft donor. Specimen: PBMCs, mostly from graft donor cells, collected 180 days after TCRalphabeta/CD19-depleted stem cell transplant. CDR3 amino acids: CASSQGELEQPQHF. CDR3 in DNA: TGCGCCAGCAGCCAAGGGGAGCTGGAGCAGCCCCAGCATTTT.